This T cell receptor beta chain originates from a study of radiation and T cells in renal cell carcinoma. Study summary: Nephrectomy followed 15 Gy stereotactic body radiation by 4 weeks.

Produced via immunoSEQ multiplex PCR; TCRdb's table is partial and in-frame only. In the table there are 100,000 to 150,000 clones, approximately 80% of which are singletons. Concerning this clone: As yet, its antigen is unknown.

Study-wide results and limits: Top tumor clonotypes rose in blood 2 weeks post-radiation, then contracted.

Per germline, CDR1 LGHNA and CDR2 YNFKEQ. V lost 4 bases to trimming and J lost 2 bases, with 17 bases between them. The CDR3 extends over 17 amino acids. Time point given: baseline pretreatment blood. Treatment defined: 15 Gy SBRT to primary tumor, nephrectomy 4 weeks later. This renal cell carcinoma was of the clear cell type. The clonotype was recovered from a woman in her sixties or seventies with renal cell carcinoma. This chain joins TRBV4-2 and TRBJ1-4; D gene uncertain. The sample here was blood, taken from a patient whose treatment included radiotherapy and nephrectomy. CDR3 bases: TGTGCCAGCAGCCCTAGGGTATTGAGGGCGACTAATGAAAAACTGTTTTTT. Amino acid sequence: CASSPRVLRATNEKLFF.